This T cell receptor beta chain was sequenced during a study of a mutant IDH1 vaccine in newly diagnosed glioma. At the level of the study: Patients got their first vaccination 4-6 weeks after radiotherapy alone, or with temozolomide cycles. Treated patients had a mean age of around 40 years and a sex split that was around 60% male and 37.5% female. Study-level results: Pseudoprogression looked unconnected to shifts in top peripheral T cell clonotypes.

Time point noted: week 35, safety follow-up. What each vaccine dose contained was 300 ug of mutant IDH1 20-mer peptide, accompanied by topical imiquimod. In every donor, the tumor was a new WHO grade 3 or 4 IDH1-mutant, ATRX-lost astrocytoma. For this clone: Its antigen is unidentified.

This CDR3 spans 15 amino acids. V lost 3 bases, J lost 1 base, and 6 bases stayed unmatched. The germline V gene encodes CDR1 SGHRS and CDR2 YFSETQ. Sequenced by immunoSEQ multiplex PCR; TCRdb stores in-frame clones only, minus some. The sample includes about 31,000 clones, about 80% of them seen just once. The input for sequencing was PBMCs, taken from a glioma patient whose treatment included an IDH1 peptide vaccine. The sequence derives from a woman in her thirties or forties with glioma. The chain links TRBV5-1 to TRBJ1-1; 7 bases align to TRBD1. For the CDR3, the DNA is TGCGCCAGCAGCTGGGGGGGACAGCAGAACACTGAAGCTTTCTTT. This sequence encodes CASSWGGQQNTEAFF.